These 20 T cell receptor beta chains share one sample of origin, sequenced in a study of shared clonotypes between healthy human individuals. TCRdb's table, derived via immunoSEQ multiplex PCR, lists solely in-frame clones and lacks some. The table has about 1 million clones, 70% to 80% seen once. The material sequenced was memory CD4+ T cells from PBMCs. Subset of the sample: CD45RA-negative fraction. Every receptor here comes from a man aged 18 to 30 in good health. Some clones in this sample may be carry-over from other donors' samples.

This rearrangement joins TRBV5-1 to TRBJ2-5; D gene unclear. V dropped 0 bases and J dropped 5 bases, with 11 bases sitting between them. CDR1 and CDR2 from the germline V gene are SGHRS and YFSETQ. CDR3 length equals 14 residues. The chain's CDR3 is CASSLDDQTETQYF. As DNA, the CDR3 is TGCGCCAGCAGCTTGGATGACCAGACTGAGACCCAGTACTTC.

V and J are TRBV5-1 and TRBJ1-1; D remains ambiguous. Germline V gene lookup returns CDR1 SGHRS and CDR2 YFSETQ. This CDR3 contains 15 residues. Trimming took 0 bases from V and 0 from J, leaving 9 bases between them. CDR3 DNA: TGCGCCAGCAGCTTGGACGGTAACATGAACACTGAAGCTTTCTTT. Protein sequence: CASSLDGNMNTEAFF.

The genes are TRBV20-1 and TRBJ2-7; TRBD2 might be the D (5 bases). Germline CDR1 reads DFQATT; CDR2 reads SNEGSKA (reference sequence). This CDR3 region has 11 residues. Trimming took off 3 bases at V and 6 bases at J, with 9 bases between the two ends. As DNA, the CDR3 is TGCAGTGCTAGTATGCGGGTCGAGCAGTACTTC. It specifies CSASMRVEQYF.

The rearrangement joins TRBV5-6 to TRBJ2-4, with D tentatively TRBD2 (5 bases). V was clipped by 1 base and J by 0 bases, with 14 bases between them. This CDR3 is 17 amino acids long. Germline loops: CDR1 SGHDT, CDR2 YYEEEE. CDR3 loop: CASSLLSGGLAKNIQYF. DNA of the CDR3: TGTGCCAGCAGCTTGTTAAGCGGCGGCCTAGCCAAAAACATTCAGTACTTC.

This rearrangement joins TRBV7-3 to TRBJ2-3, with D perhaps being TRBD1 or TRBD2 (6 bases each). Looked up from germline, CDR1 is SGHTA and CDR2 is FQGTGA. This CDR3 contains 15 residues. V dropped 3 bases and J dropped 4 bases, with 14 bases sitting between them. CDR3 amino acids: CASSLGRGRADTQYF. The CDR3 region has the DNA TGTGCCAGCAGCTTGGGCCGGGGGCGCGCAGATACGCAGTATTTT.

V is TRBV28 and J is TRBJ1-1; D unclear. With 5 bases removed from V and 0 bases from J, the gap between germline ends came to 16 bases. The germline gives CDR1 MDHEN, CDR2 SYDVKM. The CDR3 has 16 residues. CDR3 sequence: CASSPPRSYLNTEAFF. The CDR3 bases are TGTGCCAGCAGTCCTCCCCGGTCGTACCTGAACACTGAAGCTTTCTTT.

The rearrangement links TRBV29-1 to TRBJ2-7, with a possible D match to TRBD2 (6 bases). Germline V CDR1 and CDR2: SQVTM, ANQGSEA. V was cut by 3 bases and J by 5 bases, with 14 bases left in between. CDR3 length: 13 residues. The DNA of the CDR3 is TGCAGCGTTGAGGGCCTAGCGACTGACGAGCAGTACTTC. Its protein is CSVEGLATDEQYF.

The rearrangement links TRBV7-9 to TRBJ2-3; D not resolved. CDR1 and CDR2 from the germline V gene are SEHNR and FQNEAQ (reference sequence). The length of the CDR3 is 13 residues. V dropped 2 bases and J dropped 5 bases, with 8 bases sitting between them. In DNA, the CDR3 is TGTGCCAGCAGCTTAATAGTGGGAGATACGCAGTATTTT. Amino acid sequence: CASSLIVGDTQYF.

The chain combines TRBV9 with TRBJ1-1; D is ambiguous. CDR1 is SGDLS, CDR2 YYNGEE, per germline. The CDR3 totals 14 residues. Trimming removed 0 bases from V and 1 base from J, with 7 bases in between. DNA of the CDR3: TGTGCCAGCAGCGTAGACACGGCGAACACTGAAGCTTTCTTT. Translated: CASSVDTANTEAFF. The whole variable domain, remainder taken from reference TRBV9 and TRBJ1-1, is DSGVTQTPKHLITATGQRVTLRCSPRSGDLSVYWYQQSLDQGLQFLIQYYNGEERAKGNILERFSAQQFPDLHSELNLSSLELGDSALYFCASSVDTANTEAFFGQGTRLTVV.

V gene TRBV28 combines with J gene TRBJ2-7; maybe TRBD1 (5 bases). V was cut by 3 bases and J by 13 bases, with 19 bases left in between. Germline lookup yields CDR1 MDHEN and CDR2 SYDVKM. The CDR3 sequence is 13 residues long. The chain's CDR3 is CASSLGQDHLTYF. CDR3 sequence (DNA): TGTGCCAGCAGTTTGGGGCAGGATCACCTCACATACTTC.

This clone was picked up a small number of times. This sequence joins TRBV29-1 and TRBJ1-5; no clear D. Per the germline V gene, CDR1 is SQVTM and CDR2 is ANQGSEA. Trimming cost V 6 bases and J 4 bases, with 16 bases left between them. This CDR3 spans 14 amino acids. CDR3 sequence reads: CSVAAGSSNQPQHF. The DNA for the CDR3 is TGCAGCGTGGCGGCCGGGAGTTCGAATCAGCCCCAGCATTTT. Drawing the rest from reference TRBV29-1 and TRBJ1-5, the complete variable domain is SAVISQKPSRDICQRGTSLTIQCQVDSQVTMMFWYRQQPGQSLTLIATANQGSEATYESGFVIDKFPISRPNLTFSTLTVSNMSPEDSSIYLCSVAAGSSNQPQHFGDGTRLSIL.

The chain links TRBV5-4 to TRBJ1-4; D possibly corresponds to TRBD1 (5 bases). CDR1 is SGHNT and CDR2 is YYREEE in the germline V gene (reference sequence). Trimming removed 4 bases from V and 1 base from J, with 14 bases in between. The CDR3 contains 16 residues. CDR3 sequence: CASSVYGTRTNEKLFF. Here the CDR3 DNA reads TGTGCCAGCAGCGTATACGGGACTAGAACTAATGAAAAACTGTTTTTT.

This clone was counted between two and nine times. This CDR3 is also generated by other DNA sequences in the sample. The CDR3 loop is CASSPAMNTEAFF. The CDR3 nucleotides are TGTGCCAGCTCACCAGCGATGAACACTGAAGCTTTCTTT. The chain is built from TRBV18 and TRBJ1-1; D unclear. CDR1 and CDR2 from the germline V gene are KGHSH and LQKENI. The V end was cut by 2 bases, the J end by 0 bases, with 4 bases between. This CDR3 is 13 amino acids long.

The chain carries TRBV5-1 and TRBJ2-3; 14 bases match TRBD2. The CDR3 spans 17 residues. The germline CDR1 and CDR2 sequences are SGHRS and YFSETQ. The V gene end was trimmed by 4 bases and the J gene end by 3 bases; junction bases not matched to a gene: 7. The CDR3 protein is CASSRAGLAGGTDTQYF. In nucleotides, the CDR3 is TGCGCCAGCAGCCGCGCCGGACTAGCGGGAGGAACAGATACGCAGTATTTT.

The chain has TRBV2 and TRBJ1-6; TRBD1 matches 7 bases. The CDR3 is 14 amino acids. V was clipped by 4 bases and J by 7 bases; unmatched bases: 4. CDR1 SNHLY and CDR2 FYNNEI come from the germline V gene. In DNA form, the CDR3 reads TGTGCCAGCAGTGTGCGACAGGGAAATTCACCCCTCCACTTT. As protein: CASSVRQGNSPLHF. Full variable domain (rest looked up from reference TRBV2 and TRBJ1-6): EPEVTQTPSHQVTQMGQEVILRCVPISNHLYFYWYRQILGQKVEFLVSFYNNEISEKSEIFDDQFSVERPDGSNFTLKIRSTKLEDSAMYFCASSVRQGNSPLHFGNGTRLTVT.

The CDR3 coding sequence is TGTGCCAGCTCAGGGAACGGTCCCGGCACCGGGGAGCTGTTTTTT. Translating it yields CASSGNGPGTGELFF. The chain carries TRBV18 and TRBJ2-2; D is undetermined. This CDR3 is built from 15 residues. Germline lookup yields CDR1 KGHSH and CDR2 LQKENI. V was shortened by 5 bases and J by 4 bases, with 14 bases between the two germline ends.

The rearrangement links TRBV5-6 to TRBJ2-3; TRBD1 aligns across 10 bases. Germline lookup yields CDR1 SGHDT and CDR2 YYEEEE. V was clipped by 6 bases and J by 1 base; unmatched bases: 8. This CDR3 has 16 residues. CDR3 protein: CASIRTGGLGTDTQYF. The CDR3 nucleotides read TGTGCCAGCATCAGGACAGGGGGTCTGGGCACAGATACGCAGTATTTT.

This chain connects TRBV10-2 to TRBJ2-5; unclear D gene. V gave up 3 bases and J gave up 0 bases, with 8 bases separating them. Looked up from germline, CDR1 is WSHSY and CDR2 is SAAADI. This CDR3 has 14 residues. CDR3 nucleotides: TGCGCCAGCAGTGAAAGGCAGGACCAAGAGACCCAGTACTTC. This translates into CASSERQDQETQYF.

J is TRBJ1-2 and V is TRBV19; no clear D. Trimming stripped 4 bases from V and 0 bases from J, with 9 bases between. The germline V gene has CDR1 LNHDA and CDR2 SQIVND (reference sequence). This CDR3 comprises 14 residues. The CDR3 is CASSRPRTNYGYTF. CDR3 in DNA: TGTGCCAGTAGTAGACCGAGAACTAACTATGGCTACACCTTC.

The genes are TRBV7-9 and TRBJ1-2; 8 bases map to TRBD1. The CDR3 length is 16 residues. The trim removed 5 bases at V and 7 bases at J, leaving 15 bases unmatched. CDR1 SEHNR and CDR2 FQNEAQ come from the germline V gene (reference sequence). The CDR3 loop is CASSRESGTGSSGYTF. For the CDR3, the DNA is TGTGCCAGCAGCCGTGAGAGCGGGACAGGTAGTAGTGGCTACACCTTC. The complete variable domain, with remaining parts taken from reference TRBV7-9 and TRBJ1-2, reads DTGVSQNPRHKITKRGQNVTFRCDPISEHNRLYWYRQTLGQGPEFLTYFQNEAQLEKSRLLSDRFSAERPKGSFSTLEIQRTEQGDSAMYLCASSRESGTGSSGYTFGSGTRLTVV.